The rows below give T cell receptor beta chains drawn from one sample of a study of radiotherapy plus CTLA-4 blockade in lung cancer. Profiling relied on immunoSEQ multiplex PCR, and the TCRdb table lists in-frame clones only, not all of them. The sample has around 49,000 clones, 80% to 90% seen once. Material: peripheral blood, obtained from a patient treated with radiotherapy plus ipilimumab. These receptors all stem from a human donor with non-small cell lung cancer whose response to radiotherapy plus ipilimumab could not be evaluated. The CDR3 runs from the conserved cysteine through the conserved F or W. Each record gives: clone size, J gene, V gene, D gene, CDR3 DNA, CDR3 protein. D genes are given only for firm matches. Size is omitted from some rows. Given values are once, few, many or a class for expanded clones.

>few|TRBJ1-2|TRBV4-1|TRBD1
TGCGCCAGCAGCCAACAACAGGGGGCGAACTATGGCTACACCTTC
CASSQQQGANYGYTF
>NA|TRBJ1-4|TRBV6-5|NA
TGTGCCAGCAGTTACTCGCGGGAGCCAGCTGAAAAACTGTTTTTT
CASSYSREPAEKLFF
>NA|TRBJ1-2|TRBV28|TRBD1
TGTGCCAGCAGTCCCGGGACAGGGGGCGGTAACTATGGCTACACCTTC
CASSPGTGGGNYGYTF
>NA|TRBJ2-1|TRBV14|TRBD2
TGTGCCAGCAGCCCAGTATCGGGACTAGCGGGAGTCGGTAACAATGAGCAGTTCTTC
CASSPVSGLAGVGNNEQFF
>NA|TRBJ2-7|TRBV30|NA
TGTGCCAGTACCGACACTCTCTCCTACGAGCAGTACTTC
CASTDTLSYEQYF
>NA|TRBJ2-7|TRBV28|TRBD1
TGTGCCACCCGACAGGGGGTGTTCGAGTGGGTATTC
CATRQGVFEWVF
>once|TRBJ1-1|TRBV5-1|NA
TGCGCCAGTCAGGCGGACTTGAACACTGAAGCTTTCTTT
CASQADLNTEAFF
>NA|TRBJ2-1|TRBV5-4|NA
TGTGCCAGCAGCTTGGAGAAGGGGTGGCAGTTCTTC
CASSLEKGWQFF
>once|TRBJ2-1|TRBV5-6|NA
TGTGCCAGCAGCTTTGTGGAGGCCAAACGAGATGAGCAGTTCTTC
CASSFVEAKRDEQFF
>NA|TRBJ2-1|TRBV29-1|TRBD1
TGCAGCGTCGCAACAGGGGGCGCTGAGCAGTTCTTC
CSVATGGAEQFF
>few|TRBJ2-1|TRBV11-3|TRBD2
TGTGCCAGCAGCTTAGGGGGACTACCTTACAATGAGCAGTTCTTC
CASSLGGLPYNEQFF
>NA|TRBJ1-1|TRBV9|TRBD1
TGTGCCAGCAGCGTGTCCGGGACAGGGGGCGACGAAGCTTTCTTT
CASSVSGTGGDEAFF
>few|TRBJ2-5|TRBV19|TRBD2
TGTGCCAGTAGTAAAAGGGGACTAGCGGGAGGGCGGGAGACCCAGTACTTC
CASSKRGLAGGRETQYF
>NA|TRBJ2-1|TRBV7-3|NA
TGTGCCAGCAGCTTAGAGGGGGGGTACAATGAGCAGTTCTTC
CASSLEGGYNEQFF
>few|TRBJ1-3|TRBV11-2|NA
TGTGCCAGCAGCCCCCCCACAGGGACGATCTCTGGAAACACCATATATTTT
CASSPPTGTISGNTIYF
>NA|TRBJ2-1|TRBV28|NA
TGTGCCAGCAGTTTAGGGAGGATCGGGTTGGCCTACAATGAGCAGTTCTTC
CASSLGRIGLAYNEQFF
>once|TRBJ2-1|TRBV27|NA
TGTGCCAGCAGTTCCTCTAGAAATGAGCAGTTCTTC
CASSSSRNEQFF
>NA|TRBJ1-1|TRBV19|NA
TGTGCCAGTAGTATATCCCCAGGGGTGTTGACTGAAGCTTTCTTT
CASSISPGVLTEAFF
>NA|TRBJ1-2|TRBV19|NA
TGTGCCAGTAGTGCACACGACACGAACGGCTACACCTTC
CASSAHDTNGYTF
>NA|TRBJ2-3|TRBV27|NA
TGTGCCAGCACACCCTATCCAGGGGATACGCAGTATTTT
CASTPYPGDTQYF
>NA|TRBJ1-5|TRBV27|NA
TGTGCCAGCAGTTTAAGGTCGGCGGACAATCAGCCCCAGCATTTT
CASSLRSADNQPQHF
>NA|TRBJ2-5|TRBV11-3|TRBD2
TGTGCCAGCAGCTTAGGCCGGACTAGCGGGAGGGAGACCCAGTACTTC
CASSLGRTSGRETQYF
>NA|TRBJ2-4|TRBV6-1|NA
TGTGCCAGCGAAGGGGCTGCCGTAGCCAAAAACATTCAGTACTTC
CASEGAAVAKNIQYF
>NA|TRBJ2-7|TRBV7-8|TRBD1
TGTGCCAGCAGACAACAGCCGGGACAGGGGGCACGGGAGCAGTACTTC
CASRQQPGQGAREQYF
>NA|TRBJ2-7|TRBV5-8|NA
TGTGCCAGCAGCTTGCCTTGGTCGGAGGCCTACGAGCAGTACTTC
CASSLPWSEAYEQYF
>NA|TRBJ2-7|TRBV28|NA
TGTGCCAGCAGGAGGGGACTGCGCTACGAGCAGTACTTC
CASRRGLRYEQYF
>once|TRBJ2-7|TRBV6-5|TRBD1
TGTGCCAGCAGTTACGGGACAGGCTACGAGCAGTACTTC
CASSYGTGYEQYF
>NA|TRBJ1-3|TRBV28|NA
TGTGCCAGCAGTTTGTCCATCGGAAACACCATATATTTT
CASSLSIGNTIYF
>few|TRBJ2-2|TRBV5-4|NA
TGTGCCAGCAGCCCCCCAGCGAACACCGGGGAGCTGTTTTTT
CASSPPANTGELFF
>NA|TRBJ2-7|TRBV6-1|NA
TGTGCCAGCAGTGAATTGGTGGGGCTAACCTACGAGCAGTACTTC
CASSELVGLTYEQYF
>NA|TRBJ2-2|TRBV7-3|NA
TGTGCCAGCAGCTTAACAGGGGGAGACACCGGGGAGCTGTTTTTT
CASSLTGGDTGELFF
>NA|TRBJ2-5|TRBV30|NA
TGTGCCTCCCGGTGGGGAGTTGAAGAGACCCAGTACTTC
CASRWGVEETQYF
>NA|TRBJ1-5|TRBV6-1|TRBD1
TGTGCCAGCAGTGAACAGGGGGCCAATCAGCCCCAGCATTTT
CASSEQGANQPQHF
>NA|TRBJ2-3|TRBV7-3|TRBD1
TGTGCCAGCAGCTCCCAGGGGGCAGATACGCAGTATTTT
CASSSQGADTQYF
>NA|TRBJ1-1|TRBV19|TRBD1
TGTGCCAGTAGTGTAGGACAGGGGAGAACTGAAGCTTTCTTT
CASSVGQGRTEAFF
>NA|TRBJ2-7|TRBV28|NA
TGTGCCAGCAGTTTAACCCGGGGATACGAGCAGTACTTC
CASSLTRGYEQYF
>NA|TRBJ2-2|TRBV19|NA
TGTGCCAGTCGAGAAATAAGATTGCCAGGGGCCGGGGAGCTGTTTTTT
CASREIRLPGAGELFF
>NA|TRBJ2-1|TRBV7-3|TRBD2
TGTGCCAGCAGGACTAGCGGTAACAATGAGCAGTTCTTC
CASRTSGNNEQFF
>NA|TRBJ1-2|TRBV6-5|NA
TGTGCCAGCAGTTACCAGGCGGGTACCTATGGCTACACCTTC
CASSYQAGTYGYTF
>NA|TRBJ1-2|TRBV25-1|NA
TGTGCCAGCAGTGGGTCTCGGGGGGCTTATAACTATGGCTACACCTTC
CASSGSRGAYNYGYTF
>NA|TRBJ2-7|TRBV7-2|NA
TGTGCCAGCAGCTTAGATGTTGGCAACGAGCAGTACTTC
CASSLDVGNEQYF
>NA|TRBJ2-7|TRBV5-6|TRBD1
TGTGCCAGCAGCCCTCTCGGGACAGGGGTCAACGAGCAGTACTTC
CASSPLGTGVNEQYF
>NA|TRBJ1-3|TRBV28|NA
TGTGCCAGCAGGACCCAGGGAGGTACTAAATCTGGAAACACCATATATTTT
CASRTQGGTKSGNTIYF
>once|TRBJ2-1|TRBV30|NA
TGTGCCTGGAGTAGGGGCCAGGGGTCCTACAATGAGCAGTTCTTC
CAWSRGQGSYNEQFF
>NA|TRBJ1-4|TRBV30|NA
TGTGCCTGGAGTGAAGGACAACTGGATAATGAAAAACTGTTTTTT
CAWSEGQLDNEKLFF
>NA|TRBJ2-2|TRBV27|NA
TGTGCCAGCTTGGACAGAAACACCGGGGAGCTGTTTTTT
CASLDRNTGELFF